This TCR beta chain came from a study of T-cell memory formation after mild COVID-19. This clonotype was seen a handful of times. MiXCR was run by TCRdb on the 5' RACE reads, yielding one entry per CDR3 protein. This sample has about 140,000 distinct CDR3 sequences; around 14% occur once, and the top ten carry 25% to 30%. This CDR3 is built from 14 residues. V lost 0 bases to trimming and J lost 8 bases, with 11 bases between them. Germline V gives CDR1 SGHKS, CDR2 YYEKEE (reference sequence). The TCR originated in an adult woman who had mild COVID-19 (a few samples of this study predate the infection). Cell type and time point are not known. The chain uses TRBV5-5 and TRBJ1-4; no clear D gene. Sequencing used PBMCs or a T cell subset sorted from them (not recorded which). CDR3 region: CASSLGPGSEKLFF. CDR3 DNA sequence: TGTGCCAGCAGCTTGGGACCGGGAAGCGAAAAACTGTTTTTT.